Described below is a single T cell receptor (beta chain) sequence and its context. This clonotype has ten or more counts. Its antigen is unknown. It has no much larger one-base neighbor in the sample; base qualities were not kept. The data are from a study of regulatory T cells in long-lasting Graves disease (dated by TCRdb to the early 2020s). Study-wide context: Newly diagnosed Graves' disease patients had taken antithyroid drugs for less than 3 months. Peripheral blood TCR sequencing and RNA sequencing compared persistent Graves' disease patients with newly diagnosed Graves' disease patients. The study was registered as a clinical trial and conducted in China. A total of 33 samples underwent TCR sequencing: about 13 from persistent and roughly 20 from newly diagnosed Graves' disease patients. Study-level results and caveats: Patients with persistent disease shared more public clonotypes (under 3,000) than newly diagnosed patients did (more than 900). Only peripheral blood was studied, because thyroid tissue, the primary lesion, was inaccessible. Compared with newly diagnosed patients, patients with persistent Graves' disease had lower TCR Shannon entropy and fewer highly expanded clones, which suggests clonal expansion. TRBV28, TRBJ1-2 and TRBJ2-5 were preferentially used in persistent disease, while TRBV20-1 and TRBJ2-1 were favored in newly diagnosed disease. Sequencing and analysis were limited to the TCR beta chain. The authors acknowledged the small sample size as a limitation that may reduce accuracy.

The time point label for this specimen denotes: newly diagnosed GD, antithyroid drugs for less than 3 months. For both TCR sequencing and RNA sequencing, RNA was extracted from PBMCs in TRIzol. The diagnosis of Graves' disease was made according to American Thyroid Association guidelines. The patients came from an endocrinology department in Xi'an, China. Each patient gave approximately 10 milliliters of peripheral blood, collected in an EDTA anticoagulant tube. Ficoll Paque Plus density gradient separation was used to isolate PBMCs, and no further T cell sorting was done. An Agilent 2100 Bioanalyzer and agarose gel were used to check RNA quality, while a NanoDrop 2000 measured RNA concentration. Library preparation was by multiplex PCR. TCRdb records Illumina HiSeq 4000 as the sequencer. iRepertoire HTBI primers and Arm-PCR amplification of CDR3 regions were used to construct TCR beta libraries. PCR products were gel purified before sequencing. In the original analysis: Gene usage analysis of CDR3 amino acid clonotypes relied on the roughly 58 TRBV and around 14 TRBJ segments identified across samples. COPE and FqMerger were used to merge filtered high-quality paired reads into contigs. BLAST was used to align contigs to the IMGT TRBV, TRBD and TRBJ reference genes, and CDR3 was defined following IMGT. Clonotypes above 0.1% frequency were classified as highly expanded clones. Shannon entropy was used to measure repertoire diversity, and the Gini coefficient was used to measure V-J evenness. Public clonotypes were defined as clonotypes shared by more than one individual. TCRdb handled the public reads itself, with Q25 trimming in fastp and clone calling in MiXCR, and kept productive beta chains. One record per CDR3 amino acid sequence lists the most common genes and DNA. The V and J calls, along with clone size, are taken from TCRdb and not from the paper's own processing. A total of about 200,000 distinct CDR3 sequences appear in this sample, about 17% of them only once. The ten biggest clones cover approximately 20% of the sample.

From its cysteine to its phenylalanine, the CDR3 spans 13 amino acids. The kept DNA is CDR3 alone, 39 bases in frame from the first base. V sheds 0 bases and J sheds 7 bases, leaving 10 bases between their ends. CDR1 and CDR2, looked up from the germline V gene, are MNHNS and SASEGT. The sequence links TRBV6-1 to TRBJ2-7, with no confidently assigned D gene. This clonotype was obtained from a female donor with Graves disease. Sample: peripheral blood mononuclear cells (PBMCs), taken at new diagnosis, from a patient treated with antithyroid drugs. The DNA reads as follows: TGTGCCAGCAGTGAAGCGTTGGGATGGGAGCAGTACTTC. It specifies CASSEALGWEQYF.